This T cell receptor (beta chain) was observed in a study of T cells in women clearing cervical HPV infection. Genomic DNA, averaging around 1,200 ng per sample, yielded TCR beta CDR3 via immunoSEQ. Using immunoSEQ multiplex PCR, the repertoire was profiled, and TCRdb retains in-frame clones only, with some absent. The sample has around 25,000 clones. Turning to this clone: Read data end 3 residues before the CDR3 end; the end is taken from the germline J gene.

The CDR3 has 15 amino acids. Per the germline V gene, CDR1 is MNHNS and CDR2 is SASEGT. The sequence derives from a woman aged 18 to 75 with a cervical HPV16 infection that either progressed to CIN3+ or cleared (not recorded which). What was sequenced was blood buffy coat. V gene TRBV6-1 combines with J gene TRBJ2-2, with D tentatively TRBD1 (5 bases). CDR3 sequence reads: CASSAPGSGANVLFF. The DNA read from the CDR3 is TGTGCCAGCAGTGCTCCCGGGTCTGGGGCCAACGTG.